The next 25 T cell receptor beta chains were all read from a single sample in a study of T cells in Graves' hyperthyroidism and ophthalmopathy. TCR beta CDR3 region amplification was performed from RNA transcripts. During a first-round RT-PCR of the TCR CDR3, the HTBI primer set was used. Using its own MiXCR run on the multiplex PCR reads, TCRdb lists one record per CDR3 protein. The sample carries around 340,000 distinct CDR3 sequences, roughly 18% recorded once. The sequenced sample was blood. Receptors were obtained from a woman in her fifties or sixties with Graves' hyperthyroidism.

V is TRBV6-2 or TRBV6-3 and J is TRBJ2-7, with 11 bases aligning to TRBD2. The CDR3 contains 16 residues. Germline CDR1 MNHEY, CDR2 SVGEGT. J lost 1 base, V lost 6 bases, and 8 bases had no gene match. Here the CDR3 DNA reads TGTGCCAGCAGGAAACAGACTAGCGGGAAATCCTACGAGCAGTACGTC. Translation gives CASRKQTSGKSYEQYV.

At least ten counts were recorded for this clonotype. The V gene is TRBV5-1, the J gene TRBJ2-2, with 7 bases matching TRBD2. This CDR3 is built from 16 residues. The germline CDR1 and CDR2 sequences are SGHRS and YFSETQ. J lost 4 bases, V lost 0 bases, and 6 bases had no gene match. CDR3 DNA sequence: TGCGCCAGCAGCTTGGTAGGCGGGAGTCTCACCGGGGAGCTGTTTTTT. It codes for CASSLVGGSLTGELFF.

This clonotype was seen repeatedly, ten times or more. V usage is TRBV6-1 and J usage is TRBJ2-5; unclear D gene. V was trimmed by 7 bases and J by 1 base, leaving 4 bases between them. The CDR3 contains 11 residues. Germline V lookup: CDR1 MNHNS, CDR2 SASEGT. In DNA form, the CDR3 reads TGTGCCAGCAAGTCCCAAGAGACCCAGTACTTC. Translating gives CASKSQETQYF.

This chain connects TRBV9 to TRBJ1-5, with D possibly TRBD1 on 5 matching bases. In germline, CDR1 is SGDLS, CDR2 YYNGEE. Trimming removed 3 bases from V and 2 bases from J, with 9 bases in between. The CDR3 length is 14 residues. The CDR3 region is CASSDGAGNQPQHF. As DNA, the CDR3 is TGTGCCAGCAGCGACGGGGCAGGCAATCAGCCCCAGCATTTT.

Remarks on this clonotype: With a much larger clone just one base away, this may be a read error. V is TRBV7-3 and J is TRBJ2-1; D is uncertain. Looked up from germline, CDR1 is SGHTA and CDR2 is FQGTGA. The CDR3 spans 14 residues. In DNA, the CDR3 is TGTGCCAGCGGCTTAATGGTAGCCGACAATGAGCAGTTCTTC. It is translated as CASGLMVADNEQFF. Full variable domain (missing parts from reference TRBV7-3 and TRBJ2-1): GAGVSQTPSNKVTEKGKYVELRCDPISGHTALYWYRQSLGQGPEFLIYFQGTGAADDSGLPNDRFFAVRPEGSVSTLKIQRTERGDSAVYLCASGLMVADNEQFFGPGTRLTVL.

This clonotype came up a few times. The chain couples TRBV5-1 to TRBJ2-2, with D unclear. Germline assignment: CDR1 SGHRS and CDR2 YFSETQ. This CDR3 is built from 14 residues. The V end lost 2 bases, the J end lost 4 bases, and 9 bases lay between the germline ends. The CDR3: CASSFGPSTGELFF. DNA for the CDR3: TGCGCCAGCAGCTTCGGGCCGAGCACCGGGGAGCTGTTTTTT.

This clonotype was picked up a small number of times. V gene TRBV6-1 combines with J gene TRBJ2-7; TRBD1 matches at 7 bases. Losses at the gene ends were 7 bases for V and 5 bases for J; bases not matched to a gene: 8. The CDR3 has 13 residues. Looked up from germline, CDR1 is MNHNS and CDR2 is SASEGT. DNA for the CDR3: TGTGCCAGCACTACGACAGGGTTGAACGAGCAGTACGTC. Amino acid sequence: CASTTTGLNEQYV.

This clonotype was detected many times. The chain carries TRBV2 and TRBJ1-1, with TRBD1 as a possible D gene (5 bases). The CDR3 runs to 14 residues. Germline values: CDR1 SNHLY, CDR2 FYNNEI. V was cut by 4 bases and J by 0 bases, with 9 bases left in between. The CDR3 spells CASSGQSMNTEAFF. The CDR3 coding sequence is TGTGCCAGCAGTGGACAGTCCATGAACACTGAAGCTTTCTTT.

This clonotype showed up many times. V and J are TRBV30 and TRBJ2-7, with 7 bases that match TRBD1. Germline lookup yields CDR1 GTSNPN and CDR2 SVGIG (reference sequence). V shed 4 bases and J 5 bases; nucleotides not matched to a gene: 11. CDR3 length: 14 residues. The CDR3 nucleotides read TGTGCCTGGACAGACAGGGCCCCCGCCAACGAGCAGTACTTC. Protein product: CAWTDRAPANEQYF.

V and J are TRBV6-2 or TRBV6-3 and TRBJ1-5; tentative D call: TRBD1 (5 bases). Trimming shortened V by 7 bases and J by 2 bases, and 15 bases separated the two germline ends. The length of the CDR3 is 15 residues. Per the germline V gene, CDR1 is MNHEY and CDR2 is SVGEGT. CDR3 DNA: TGTGCCAGCAACGACGAGGGCAGGGGCAATCAGCCCCAGCATTTT. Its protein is CASNDEGRGNQPQHF.

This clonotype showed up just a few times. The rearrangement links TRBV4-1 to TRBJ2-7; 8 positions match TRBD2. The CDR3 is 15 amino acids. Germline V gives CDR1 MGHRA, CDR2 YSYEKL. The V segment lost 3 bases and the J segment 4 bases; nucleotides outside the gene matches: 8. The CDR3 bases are TGCGCCAGCAGCCATGGGACTAGTGGAAATTACGAGCAGTACTTC. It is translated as CASSHGTSGNYEQYF.

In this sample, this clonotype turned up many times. The CDR3 spells CASRIEGSNQPQHF. The CDR3 DNA reads TGTGCCAGCAGAATCGAGGGTAGCAATCAGCCCCAGCATTTT. The gene calls are TRBV12-3 or TRBV12-4 and TRBJ1-5; D uncertain. The CDR3 spans 14 residues. Deletions cut 6 bases from V and 0 bases from J, with 9 bases between.

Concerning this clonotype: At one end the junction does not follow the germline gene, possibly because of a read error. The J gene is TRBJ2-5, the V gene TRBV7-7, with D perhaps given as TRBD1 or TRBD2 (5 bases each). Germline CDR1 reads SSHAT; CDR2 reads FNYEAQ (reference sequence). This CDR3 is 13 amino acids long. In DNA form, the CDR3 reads TGTGCTAGCAGCTTATTAGAGGGGGAGACCCAGTACTTC. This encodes CASSLLEGETQYF.

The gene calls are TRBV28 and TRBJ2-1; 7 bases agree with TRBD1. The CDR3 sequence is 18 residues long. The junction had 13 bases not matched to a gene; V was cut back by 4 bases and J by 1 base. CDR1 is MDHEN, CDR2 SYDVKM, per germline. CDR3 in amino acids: CASSSWTGGTKSYNEQFF. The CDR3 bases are TGTGCCAGCAGTTCGTGGACAGGAGGAACTAAGTCCTACAATGAGCAGTTCTTC.

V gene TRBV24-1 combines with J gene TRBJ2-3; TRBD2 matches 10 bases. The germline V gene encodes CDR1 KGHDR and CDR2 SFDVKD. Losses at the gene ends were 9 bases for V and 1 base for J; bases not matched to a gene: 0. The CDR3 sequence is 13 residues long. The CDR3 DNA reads TGTGCCACCGGGACTAGCGGCACAGATACGCAGTATTTT. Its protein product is CATGTSGTDTQYF.

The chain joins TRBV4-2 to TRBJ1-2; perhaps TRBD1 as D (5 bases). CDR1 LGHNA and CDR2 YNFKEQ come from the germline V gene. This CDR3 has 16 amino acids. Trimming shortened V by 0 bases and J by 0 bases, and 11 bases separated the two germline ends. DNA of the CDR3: TGTGCCAGCAGCCAAGATATACGGACAACTAACTATGGCTACACCTTC. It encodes CASSQDIRTTNYGYTF.

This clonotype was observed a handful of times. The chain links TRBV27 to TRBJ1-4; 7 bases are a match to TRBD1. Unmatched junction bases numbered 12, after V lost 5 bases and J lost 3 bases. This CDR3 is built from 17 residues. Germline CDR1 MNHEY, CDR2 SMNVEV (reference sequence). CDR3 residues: CASSAYGAGGANEKLFF. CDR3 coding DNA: TGTGCCAGCAGTGCCTACGGAGCAGGGGGGGCTAATGAAAAACTGTTTTTT.

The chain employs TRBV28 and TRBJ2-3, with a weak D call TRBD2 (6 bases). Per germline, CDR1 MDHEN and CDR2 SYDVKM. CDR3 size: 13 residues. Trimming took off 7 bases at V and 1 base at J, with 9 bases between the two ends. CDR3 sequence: CASMGGGTDTQYF. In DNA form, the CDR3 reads TGTGCCAGCATGGGCGGGGGCACAGATACGCAGTATTTT.

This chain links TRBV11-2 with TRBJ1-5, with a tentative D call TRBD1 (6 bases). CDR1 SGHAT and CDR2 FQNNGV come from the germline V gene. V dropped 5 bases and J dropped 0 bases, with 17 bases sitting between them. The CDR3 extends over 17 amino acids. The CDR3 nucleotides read TGTGCCAGCAGCCCGGCCGGGGGGCCGGCTAGCAATCAGCCCCAGCATTTT. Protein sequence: CASSPAGGPASNQPQHF. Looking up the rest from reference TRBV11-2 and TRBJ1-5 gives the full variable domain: EAGVAQSPRYKIIEKRQSVAFWCNPISGHATLYWYQQILGQGPKLLIQFQNNGVVDDSQLPKDRFSAERLKGVDSTLKIQPAKLEDSAVYLCASSPAGGPASNQPQHFGDGTRLSIL.

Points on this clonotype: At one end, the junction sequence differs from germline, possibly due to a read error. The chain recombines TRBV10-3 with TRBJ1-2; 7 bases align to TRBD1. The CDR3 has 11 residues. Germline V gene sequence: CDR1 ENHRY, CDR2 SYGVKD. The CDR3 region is CAISGIQGMAF. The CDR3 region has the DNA TGTGCCATCAGTGGGATACAGGGGATGGCCTTC.

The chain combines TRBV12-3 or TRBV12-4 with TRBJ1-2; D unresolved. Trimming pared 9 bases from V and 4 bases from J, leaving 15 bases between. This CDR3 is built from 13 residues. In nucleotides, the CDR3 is TGTGCCAGTGTCCTACAGCCGGGCTATGGCTACACCTTC. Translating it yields CASVLQPGYGYTF.

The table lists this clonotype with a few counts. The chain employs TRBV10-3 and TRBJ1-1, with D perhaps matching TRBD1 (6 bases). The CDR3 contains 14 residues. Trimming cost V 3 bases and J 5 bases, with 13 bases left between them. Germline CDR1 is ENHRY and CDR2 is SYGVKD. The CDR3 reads CAISDRSGDTEAFF. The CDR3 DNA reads TGTGCCATCAGTGATAGGTCAGGGGATACTGAAGCTTTCTTT.

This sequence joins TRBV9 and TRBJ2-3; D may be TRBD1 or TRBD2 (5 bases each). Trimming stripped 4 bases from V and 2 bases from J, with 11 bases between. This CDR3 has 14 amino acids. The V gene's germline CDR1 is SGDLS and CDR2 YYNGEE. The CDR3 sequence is CASSIGDHTDTQYF. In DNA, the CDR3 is TGTGCCAGCAGCATCGGGGACCACACAGATACGCAGTATTTT.

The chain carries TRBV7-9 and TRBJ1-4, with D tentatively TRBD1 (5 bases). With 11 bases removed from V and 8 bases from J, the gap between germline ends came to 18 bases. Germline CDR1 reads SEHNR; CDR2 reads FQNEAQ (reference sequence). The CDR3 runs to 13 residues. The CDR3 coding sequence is TGTGCCCTCGGGCTAGGCGGGGCAGAAAAACTGTTTTTT. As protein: CALGLGGAEKLFF.

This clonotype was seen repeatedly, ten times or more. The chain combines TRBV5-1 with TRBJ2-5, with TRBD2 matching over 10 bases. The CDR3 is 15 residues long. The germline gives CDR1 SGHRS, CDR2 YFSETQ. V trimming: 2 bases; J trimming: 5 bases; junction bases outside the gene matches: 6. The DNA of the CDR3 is TGCGCCAGCAGCTTCCGAGCGGGGGGGCCGGAGACCCAGTACTTC. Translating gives CASSFRAGGPETQYF.